These T cell receptor beta chains were read from a single sample in a study of blood T cell repertoires in COVID-19. The table came from immunoSEQ multiplex PCR; TCRdb's copy has only in-frame clones and leaves some out. The sample has 500,000 or so clones; about 90% are singletons. Sequenced: PBMCs or T cells enriched from blood (not recorded which). These TCRs come from a woman aged 18-35 years who had recovered from COVID-19. The CDR3 runs from the conserved cysteine through the conserved F or W. D genes are given only for firm matches. Part of the rows lack a size; the others show once, few, many or a class for expanded clones.

j_call: TRBJ1-2
v_call: TRBV19
d_call: TRBD1
clone_size: .
cdr3_aa: CASRDRAFSNYGYTF
cdr3_nt: TGTGCCAGTCGGGACAGGGCGTTTAGTAACTATGGCTACACCTTC

j_call: TRBJ1-2
v_call: TRBV7-2
d_call: .
clone_size: .
cdr3_aa: CASSLQIYGYTF
cdr3_nt: TGTGCCAGCAGCCTACAGATCTATGGCTACACCTTC

j_call: TRBJ2-5
v_call: TRBV11-2
d_call: .
clone_size: once
cdr3_aa: CASSRVLAQETQYF
cdr3_nt: TGTGCCAGCAGCCGAGTCTTAGCCCAAGAGACCCAGTACTTC

j_call: TRBJ2-2
v_call: TRBV5-1
d_call: TRBD1
clone_size: .
cdr3_aa: CASEQGELGGELFF
cdr3_nt: TGCGCCAGCGAACAGGGGGAACTCGGCGGGGAGCTGTTTTTT

j_call: TRBJ1-6
v_call: TRBV6-5
d_call: .
clone_size: .
cdr3_aa: CASSSTTQGGESPLHF
cdr3_nt: TGTGCCAGCAGTTCGACCACTCAGGGTGGGGAATCACCCCTCCACTTT

j_call: TRBJ2-5
v_call: TRBV3-1/TRBV3-2
d_call: TRBD2
clone_size: .
cdr3_aa: CASGTSGQETQYF
cdr3_nt: TGTGCCAGTGGGACTAGCGGCCAAGAGACCCAGTACTTC

j_call: TRBJ1-1
v_call: TRBV18
d_call: .
clone_size: few
cdr3_aa: CASSPRLTRGTEAFF
cdr3_nt: TGTGCCAGCTCACCACGACTAACTCGGGGCACTGAAGCTTTCTTT

j_call: TRBJ2-3
v_call: TRBV28
d_call: TRBD2
clone_size: .
cdr3_aa: CASSLGGGSTDTQYF
cdr3_nt: TGTGCCAGCAGTTTAGGGGGGGGATCCACAGATACGCAGTATTTT

j_call: TRBJ2-3
v_call: TRBV11-2
d_call: .
clone_size: .
cdr3_aa: CASSFYIEPDTQYF
cdr3_nt: TGTGCCAGCAGCTTTTATATAGAGCCAGATACGCAGTATTTT

j_call: TRBJ2-3
v_call: TRBV5-1
d_call: .
clone_size: .
cdr3_aa: CASSLVQADTDTQYF
cdr3_nt: TGCGCCAGCAGCTTGGTTCAGGCCGACACAGATACGCAGTATTTT

j_call: TRBJ2-1
v_call: TRBV7-9
d_call: .
clone_size: .
cdr3_aa: CASSTQGPRAYNEQFF
cdr3_nt: TGTGCCAGCAGCACCCAGGGCCCCAGGGCCTACAATGAGCAGTTCTTC

j_call: TRBJ2-1
v_call: TRBV5-1
d_call: TRBD2
clone_size: .
cdr3_aa: CASSLAGGHYNEQFF
cdr3_nt: TGCGCCAGCAGCTTAGCGGGGGGGCATTACAATGAGCAGTTCTTC

j_call: TRBJ2-3
v_call: TRBV12-3/TRBV12-4
d_call: TRBD2
clone_size: .
cdr3_aa: CASSLGGLAPQYF
cdr3_nt: TGTGCCAGCAGTTTAGGGGGACTAGCGCCCCAGTATTTT

j_call: TRBJ1-5
v_call: TRBV28
d_call: .
clone_size: .
cdr3_aa: CASSFRGPQHF
cdr3_nt: TGTGCCAGCAGTTTTCGGGGGCCCCAGCATTTT

j_call: TRBJ2-7
v_call: TRBV6-6
d_call: .
clone_size: .
cdr3_aa: CASSFLDSYEQYF
cdr3_nt: TGTGCCAGCAGTTTTTTAGACAGCTACGAGCAGTACTTC

j_call: TRBJ1-1
v_call: TRBV2
d_call: .
clone_size: few
cdr3_aa: CASHRNMNTEAFF
cdr3_nt: TGTGCCAGTCACAGGAACATGAACACTGAAGCTTTCTTT

j_call: TRBJ2-2
v_call: TRBV2
d_call: .
clone_size: .
cdr3_aa: CASSRSLSNTGELFF
cdr3_nt: TGTGCCAGCTCGAGGTCCCTCTCGAACACCGGGGAGCTGTTTTTT

j_call: TRBJ2-7
v_call: TRBV7-9
d_call: .
clone_size: .
cdr3_aa: CASSLAPTGLGSYEQYF
cdr3_nt: TGTGCCAGCAGCTTAGCCCCAACAGGGTTGGGGAGCTACGAGCAGTACTTC

j_call: TRBJ1-3
v_call: TRBV18
d_call: .
clone_size: .
cdr3_aa: CASSPQAGGSGNTIYF
cdr3_nt: TGTGCCAGCTCACCACAGGCCGGAGGCTCTGGAAACACCATATATTTT

j_call: TRBJ2-1
v_call: TRBV5-1
d_call: TRBD1
clone_size: .
cdr3_aa: CASSLVGTGRNGEQFF
cdr3_nt: TGCGCCAGCAGCTTGGTCGGGACAGGGCGCAATGGTGAGCAGTTCTTC

j_call: TRBJ1-1
v_call: TRBV21-1
d_call: .
clone_size: .
cdr3_aa: CASSIPVGRPNTEAFF
cdr3_nt: TGTGCCAGCAGCATTCCTGTGGGGCGACCAAACACTGAAGCTTTCTTT

j_call: TRBJ1-2
v_call: TRBV3-1/TRBV3-2
d_call: .
clone_size: .
cdr3_aa: CASSPERTVNYGYTF
cdr3_nt: TGTGCCAGCAGTCCGGAACGGACAGTCAACTATGGCTACACCTTC

j_call: TRBJ2-5
v_call: TRBV9
d_call: TRBD2
clone_size: .
cdr3_aa: CASSPQWGGSTETQYF
cdr3_nt: TGTGCCAGCAGCCCCCAATGGGGAGGGTCAACAGAGACCCAGTACTTC

j_call: TRBJ2-7
v_call: TRBV28
d_call: .
clone_size: .
cdr3_aa: CASSLTGSFLYEQYF
cdr3_nt: TGTGCCAGCAGTTTAACCGGGTCCTTTCTCTACGAGCAGTACTTC

j_call: TRBJ1-1
v_call: TRBV12-5
d_call: .
clone_size: once
cdr3_aa: CASGLAGGAIWNTEAFF
cdr3_nt: TGTGCTAGTGGTTTGGCCGGGGGGGCAATATGGAACACTGAAGCTTTCTTT

j_call: TRBJ2-2
v_call: TRBV4-2
d_call: .
clone_size: .
cdr3_aa: CASSQDKRESGELFF
cdr3_nt: TGTGCCAGCAGCCAAGATAAGAGGGAAAGCGGGGAGCTGTTTTTT

j_call: TRBJ1-5
v_call: TRBV4-1
d_call: TRBD1
clone_size: .
cdr3_aa: CASSVGQGNQPQHF
cdr3_nt: TGCGCCAGCAGCGTCGGACAGGGCAATCAGCCCCAGCATTTT

j_call: TRBJ2-2
v_call: TRBV24-1
d_call: .
clone_size: .
cdr3_aa: CATSDPGQNTGELFF
cdr3_nt: TGTGCCACCAGTGACCCGGGACAGAACACCGGGGAGCTGTTTTTT

j_call: TRBJ1-3
v_call: TRBV2
d_call: .
clone_size: .
cdr3_aa: CASSTEGGTIYF
cdr3_nt: TGTGCCAGCAGTACTGAAGGGGGCACCATATATTTT

j_call: TRBJ2-3
v_call: TRBV5-1
d_call: TRBD2
clone_size: few
cdr3_aa: CASSPVAGAGADTQYF
cdr3_nt: TGCGCCAGCAGCCCAGTAGCGGGGGCGGGCGCAGATACGCAGTATTTT

j_call: TRBJ1-3
v_call: TRBV2
d_call: .
clone_size: .
cdr3_aa: CASSLTPLSSGNTIYF
cdr3_nt: TGTGCCAGCAGTCTGACTCCACTTAGCTCTGGAAACACCATATATTTT

j_call: TRBJ1-3
v_call: TRBV30
d_call: .
clone_size: once
cdr3_aa: CAWSEGGTTGNTIYF
cdr3_nt: TGTGCCTGGAGCGAGGGAGGGACTACTGGAAACACCATATATTTT

j_call: TRBJ1-3
v_call: TRBV28
d_call: .
clone_size: .
cdr3_aa: CASTSGVVNSGNTIYF
cdr3_nt: TGTGCCAGCACCTCCGGGGTAGTTAACTCTGGAAACACCATATATTTT

j_call: TRBJ2-4
v_call: TRBV19
d_call: TRBD2
clone_size: .
cdr3_aa: CASRSQRGGEDIQYF
cdr3_nt: TGTGCCAGTAGGAGCCAGCGGGGGGGAGAAGACATTCAGTACTTC

j_call: TRBJ1-6
v_call: TRBV28
d_call: TRBD1
clone_size: .
cdr3_aa: CASRVGQGYNSPLHF
cdr3_nt: TGTGCCAGCAGGGTCGGACAGGGATACAATTCACCCCTCCACTTT

j_call: TRBJ1-2
v_call: TRBV30
d_call: .
clone_size: .
cdr3_aa: CAWSVRGGHYGYTF
cdr3_nt: TGTGCCTGGAGTGTACGGGGGGGTCACTATGGCTACACCTTC

j_call: TRBJ2-5
v_call: TRBV7-6
d_call: .
clone_size: .
cdr3_aa: CASSLAPGLGETQYF
cdr3_nt: TGTGCCAGCAGCTTAGCGCCAGGGCTAGGGGAGACCCAGTACTTC

j_call: TRBJ1-5
v_call: TRBV25-1
d_call: .
clone_size: .
cdr3_aa: CASSGAGFGNQPQHF
cdr3_nt: TGTGCCAGCAGTGGGGCGGGGTTCGGCAATCAGCCCCAGCATTTT

j_call: TRBJ1-2
v_call: TRBV2
d_call: TRBD1
clone_size: .
cdr3_aa: CASSPYGQGGDGYTF
cdr3_nt: TGTGCCAGCAGCCCGTATGGACAGGGGGGTGATGGCTACACCTTC

j_call: TRBJ2-1
v_call: TRBV24-1
d_call: .
clone_size: .
cdr3_aa: CATSDPSRGNEQFF
cdr3_nt: TGTGCCACCAGTGACCCCAGTAGGGGGAATGAGCAGTTCTTC

j_call: TRBJ1-6
v_call: TRBV28
d_call: TRBD1
clone_size: .
cdr3_aa: CASSLHTGTGGSPLHF
cdr3_nt: TGTGCCAGCAGTTTGCATACCGGGACAGGGGGTTCACCCCTCCACTTT

j_call: TRBJ1-1
v_call: TRBV7-3
d_call: TRBD1
clone_size: few
cdr3_aa: CASRDRTGSNTEAFF
cdr3_nt: TGTGCCAGCAGAGACCGGACAGGTTCGAACACTGAAGCTTTCTTT

j_call: TRBJ1-2
v_call: TRBV7-2
d_call: TRBD1
clone_size: .
cdr3_aa: CASSSDRERGYTF
cdr3_nt: TGTGCCAGCAGTTCAGACAGGGAACGGGGCTACACCTTC

j_call: TRBJ2-1
v_call: TRBV5-1
d_call: TRBD1
clone_size: .
cdr3_aa: CASSRSTGSDEQFF
cdr3_nt: TGCGCCAGCAGCCGATCGACAGGGAGCGATGAGCAGTTCTTC

j_call: TRBJ1-1
v_call: TRBV6-5
d_call: .
clone_size: few
cdr3_aa: CASSLQANTEAFF
cdr3_nt: TGTGCCAGCAGCCTCCAGGCGAACACTGAAGCTTTCTTT

j_call: TRBJ1-5
v_call: TRBV6-6
d_call: TRBD1
clone_size: .
cdr3_aa: CASSYGRGTGGQPQHF
cdr3_nt: TGTGCCAGCAGTTACGGTAGGGGGACAGGGGGCCAGCCCCAGCATTTT

j_call: TRBJ1-1
v_call: TRBV12-5
d_call: TRBD1
clone_size: .
cdr3_aa: CASSRQGQTEAFF
cdr3_nt: TGTGCTAGCAGTAGACAGGGTCAAACTGAAGCTTTCTTT

j_call: TRBJ1-1
v_call: TRBV7-9
d_call: .
clone_size: .
cdr3_aa: CASSLARESEAFF
cdr3_nt: TGTGCCAGCAGCCTAGCCCGGGAATCTGAAGCTTTCTTT

j_call: TRBJ2-3
v_call: TRBV30
d_call: .
clone_size: .
cdr3_aa: CASKYGDTQYF
cdr3_nt: TGTGCCTCCAAATACGGAGATACGCAGTATTTT

j_call: TRBJ2-3
v_call: TRBV9
d_call: .
clone_size: .
cdr3_aa: CASSFLTSSAQYF
cdr3_nt: TGTGCCAGCAGCTTTCTGACATCCTCGGCGCAGTATTTT

j_call: TRBJ2-3
v_call: TRBV7-2
d_call: TRBD2
clone_size: .
cdr3_aa: CASSLVPSGGASTQYF
cdr3_nt: TGTGCCAGCAGCTTAGTCCCTAGCGGGGGGGCCAGTACGCAGTATTTT

j_call: TRBJ1-1
v_call: TRBV7-2
d_call: .
clone_size: .
cdr3_aa: CASSFKRDTEAFF
cdr3_nt: TGTGCCAGCAGCTTTAAGCGGGACACTGAAGCTTTCTTT

j_call: TRBJ1-1
v_call: TRBV29-1
d_call: .
clone_size: .
cdr3_aa: CSALGMDPEAFF
cdr3_nt: TGCAGCGCCCTGGGCATGGATCCTGAAGCTTTCTTT

j_call: TRBJ1-1
v_call: TRBV5-6
d_call: .
clone_size: few
cdr3_aa: CASSSPSGWGEAFF
cdr3_nt: TGTGCCAGCAGCTCCCCGTCGGGCTGGGGCGAAGCTTTCTTT

j_call: TRBJ1-1
v_call: TRBV3-1/TRBV3-2
d_call: .
clone_size: few
cdr3_aa: CASSQLQGEAFF
cdr3_nt: TGTGCCAGCAGCCAATTGCAGGGAGAAGCTTTCTTT

j_call: TRBJ2-1
v_call: TRBV4-2
d_call: .
clone_size: .
cdr3_aa: CASSPGAGVPYNEQFF
cdr3_nt: TGTGCCAGCAGCCCAGGGGCGGGGGTCCCCTACAATGAGCAGTTCTTC

j_call: TRBJ1-2
v_call: TRBV5-6
d_call: .
clone_size: .
cdr3_aa: CASSLGVGYGYTF
cdr3_nt: TGTGCCAGCAGCTTGGGTGTCGGGTATGGCTACACCTTC

j_call: TRBJ1-1
v_call: TRBV30
d_call: .
clone_size: .
cdr3_aa: CAWTDNRNTEAFF
cdr3_nt: TGTGCCTGGACAGACAACCGGAACACTGAAGCTTTCTTT

j_call: TRBJ1-1
v_call: TRBV29-1
d_call: .
clone_size: few
cdr3_aa: CSAVRGYTEAFF
cdr3_nt: TGCAGCGCTGTCAGAGGTTACACTGAAGCTTTCTTT

j_call: TRBJ1-2
v_call: TRBV7-9
d_call: TRBD1
clone_size: .
cdr3_aa: CASSFTRTGEGGYTF
cdr3_nt: TGTGCCAGCAGCTTTACCCGGACAGGGGAGGGTGGCTACACCTTC